There are many counts of the clone carrying this T cell receptor (beta chain). A J-beta primer mix and a sample-barcoded 5' primer were used in a second PCR of about 7 to 11 cycles. TCRdb fed the 5' RACE reads into MiXCR, producing one record per CDR3 protein. The sample yields 650,000 or so distinct CDR3 sequences, roughly half seen once. V lost 0 bases and J 6 bases, leaving 7 bases between the germline ends. CDR3 length: 13 residues. Germline values: CDR1 WSHSY, CDR2 SAAADI. This sample stems from a study of blood T cells in healthy people across ages. This sequence was found in a woman older than 75 in good health. The material sequenced was blood. This chain connects TRBV10-2 to TRBJ2-3; no clear D. The CDR3 DNA follows: TGCGCCAGCAGTGAGTCTAGTTACGATACGCAGTATTTT. Amino acid sequence: CASSESSYDTQYF.